Presented here are 23 T cell receptor beta chains from one specimen sequenced in a study of T-cell memory formation after mild COVID-19. TCRdb recomputed calls from the 5' RACE reads with MiXCR, one row per CDR3 protein. The data show about 290,000 distinct CDR3 sequences, approximately 16% seen once. The specimen was PBMCs or a T cell subset sorted from them (not recorded which). Every receptor here comes from a man aged 18 to 35 who had mild COVID-19 (a few samples of this study predate the infection). Cell type and time point are not known.

The chain recombines TRBV10-1 with TRBJ2-5, with 10 bases identical to TRBD2. Germline V gene sequence: CDR1 WNHNN, CDR2 SYGVQD (reference sequence). The ends lost 2 bases at V and 4 bases at J; junction bases unmatched: 1. The CDR3 is 14 residues long. The CDR3 protein is CASSETSGAETQYF. DNA of the CDR3: TGCGCCAGCAGTGAGACTAGCGGGGCAGAGACCCAGTACTTC.

The chain couples TRBV5-1 to TRBJ2-1; TRBD2 aligns across 11 bases. The CDR3 is 15 residues long. V shed 2 bases and J 5 bases; nucleotides not matched to a gene: 3. Germline values: CDR1 SGHRS, CDR2 YFSETQ. The CDR3, as DNA: TGCGCCAGCAGCTTAAGACTAGCGGGAAACAATGAGCAGTTCTTC. Residues: CASSLRLAGNNEQFF. Full variable domain (remainder filled in from reference TRBV5-1 and TRBJ2-1): KAGVTQTPRYLIKTRGQQVTLSCSPISGHRSVSWYQQTPGQGLQFLFEYFSETQRNKGNFPGRFSGRQFSNSRSEMNVSTLELGDSALYLCASSLRLAGNNEQFFGPGTRLTVL.

CDR3 sequence reads: CASSKDEVGYSRVEQFF. As DNA, the CDR3 is TGTGCCAGCAGCAAAGACGAGGTAGGATACTCCCGGGTGGAGCAGTTCTTC. The chain uses TRBV21-1 and TRBJ2-1; TRBD2, as called in the table, went unchecked against the DNA. TRBV21-1 is shown as a pseudogene. The CDR3 extends over 17 amino acids.

The V call is TRBV12-3 or TRBV12-4, the J call TRBJ1-1; D may be TRBD1 (6 bases). Trimming pared 7 bases from V and 2 bases from J, leaving 11 bases between. This CDR3 is 13 amino acids long. The CDR3 DNA follows: TGTGCCAGCATAGTCGGGGGCAACACTGAAGCTTTCTTT. It translates to CASIVGGNTEAFF.

V and J are TRBV9 and TRBJ2-3; 7 bases match TRBD2. CDR1 and CDR2 (germline): SGDLS, YYNGEE. The CDR3 is made up of 15 amino acids. V was pared by 3 bases and J by 6 bases, with 10 bases of the junction left unmatched. DNA for the CDR3: TGTGCCAGCAGCGCCGGGCCCGGGGGGTCCGATACGCAGTATTTT. Its translation is CASSAGPGGSDTQYF.

This clonotype showed up many times. The CDR3 spells CSAPTLVTQYF. CDR3 nucleotides: TGCAGTGCTCCGACCTTGGTGACCCAGTACTTC. The chain carries TRBV20-1 and TRBJ2-5; D gene uncertain. The ends were cut back, 5 bases at V and 7 bases at J, with 11 bases in the middle. Germline V CDR1 and CDR2: DFQATT, SNEGSKA (reference sequence). The CDR3 covers 11 residues.

The chain has TRBV2 and TRBJ1-4; D is unresolved. The CDR3 consists of 17 residues. Germline V gene lookup returns CDR1 SNHLY and CDR2 FYNNEI. V shed 3 bases and J shed 0 bases, with 14 bases lying between them. Here the CDR3 DNA reads TGTGCCAGCAGTGAGCGGTATTGGGATGCAACTAATGAAAAACTGTTTTTT. Protein product: CASSERYWDATNEKLFF.

The chain links TRBV7-2 to TRBJ1-5; D is unclear. The germline gives CDR1 SGHTA, CDR2 FQGNSA. This CDR3 region has 15 residues. The germline V and J ends were trimmed by 1 base and 3 bases, with 10 bases remaining between them. CDR3 sequence reads: CASSLDWASNQPQHF. Written as DNA, the CDR3 is TGTGCCAGCAGCTTAGATTGGGCCTCCAATCAGCCCCAGCATTTT.

This clonotype turned up a few times. The chain recombines TRBV9 with TRBJ1-3; D not certain. The CDR3 extends over 18 amino acids. Trimming cost V 0 bases and J 0 bases, with 16 bases left between them. The germline V gene has CDR1 SGDLS and CDR2 YYNGEE. The CDR3 DNA follows: TGTGCCAGCAGCGTAGCTGAGGTTTGGCGATACTCTGGAAACACCATATATTTT. This translates into CASSVAEVWRYSGNTIYF. Full variable domain (missing parts from reference TRBV9 and TRBJ1-3): DSGVTQTPKHLITATGQRVTLRCSPRSGDLSVYWYQQSLDQGLQFLIQYYNGEERAKGNILERFSAQQFPDLHSELNLSSLELGDSALYFCASSVAEVWRYSGNTIYFGEGSWLTVV.

The chain carries TRBV29-1 and TRBJ2-1, with TRBD2 identical over 7 bases. The germline V gene encodes CDR1 SQVTM and CDR2 ANQGSEA. The CDR3 has 14 amino acids. Losses at the gene ends were 6 bases for V and 4 bases for J; bases not matched to a gene: 9. The CDR3 loop is CSVGGSAPYNEQFF. CDR3 DNA: TGCAGCGTCGGGGGGTCCGCCCCGTACAATGAGCAGTTCTTC.

This clonotype was picked up one time. An end of the junction differs from the germline gene, which may be a read error. This chain joins TRBV18 and TRBJ2-7; 10 nucleotides match TRBD1. The CDR3 covers 14 residues. CDR1 KGHSH and CDR2 LQKENI come from the germline V gene. For the CDR3, the DNA is TGTGCCAGCAATAGGGACAGGGGTTCCTCCGAGCAGTACTTC. Amino acids: CASNRDRGSSEQYF.

This chain uses TRBV6-2 or TRBV6-3 with TRBJ2-5; 7 bases line up with TRBD1. Trimming removed 2 bases from V and 7 bases from J; junction bases left unmatched: 4. CDR3 length equals 13 residues. Germline CDR1 is MNHEY and CDR2 is SVGEGT. This CDR3 is CASSYETGRTQYF. DNA for the CDR3: TGTGCCAGCAGTTACGAGACAGGGAGGACCCAGTACTTC.

V usage is TRBV12-3 or TRBV12-4 and J usage is TRBJ1-5, with D tentatively TRBD1 (6 bases). The V end lost 3 bases, the J end lost 5 bases, and 14 bases lay between the germline ends. The CDR3 covers 15 residues. CDR3 nucleotide sequence: TGTGCCAGCAGTTTTTCACAGGGAGTGGATCAGCCCCAGCATTTT. Its translation is CASSFSQGVDQPQHF.

The chain carries TRBV5-4 and TRBJ2-5, with TRBD2 matching over 7 bases. The CDR3 covers 15 residues. Germline V gives CDR1 SGHNT, CDR2 YYREEE (reference sequence). Losses at the gene ends were 5 bases for V and 7 bases for J; bases not matched to a gene: 14. CDR3 nucleotides: TGTGCCAGCAGTCCTCAGCGGGACGTCATGGGGACCCAGTACTTC. It is translated as CASSPQRDVMGTQYF.

This clonotype was recorded a few times. This chain connects TRBV5-1 to TRBJ2-5; TRBD2 agrees at 9 bases. This CDR3 has 14 amino acids. CDR1 and CDR2 (germline): SGHRS, YFSETQ. J lost 4 bases, V lost 4 bases, and 5 bases had no gene match. The CDR3 DNA follows: TGCGCCAGCAGCCGCGGGGGGGCAGGAGAGACCCAGTACTTC. It codes for CASSRGGAGETQYF.

V is TRBV20-1 and J is TRBJ1-5; D gene unclear. This CDR3 comprises 12 residues. Germline V gene lookup returns CDR1 DFQATT and CDR2 SNEGSKA (reference sequence). With 5 bases removed from V and 0 bases from J, the gap between germline ends came to 5 bases. CDR3 loop: CSALGSNQPQHF. The DNA of the CDR3 is TGCAGTGCTCTGGGTAGCAATCAGCCCCAGCATTTT.

This clonotype was seen many times. The chain links TRBV5-4 to TRBJ2-1, with D perhaps TRBD1 (5 bases). The CDR3 spans 12 residues. Germline V CDR1 and CDR2: SGHNT, YYREEE (reference sequence). V gave up 1 base and J gave up 15 bases, with 14 bases separating them. As DNA, the CDR3 is TGTGCCAGCAGCTTGCTCGGACAAGTGGGGTTCTTC. Translating it yields CASSLLGQVGFF.

This clonotype came up many times. The chain couples TRBV2 to TRBJ1-1, with D perhaps TRBD1 (5 bases). V lost 4 bases and J lost 3, with 18 bases in between. CDR1 and CDR2 (germline): SNHLY, FYNNEI. CDR3 length: 16 amino acids. CDR3 in amino acids: CASSAGMESHYTEAFF. DNA of the CDR3: TGTGCCAGCAGTGCAGGGATGGAGTCCCATTACACTGAAGCTTTCTTT.

The genes are TRBV7-2 and TRBJ2-6; D perhaps matches TRBD2 (5 bases). The CDR3 consists of 15 residues. Germline-derived CDR1 and CDR2 are SGHTA and FQGNSA. V lost 5 bases and J lost 0, with 8 bases in between. The CDR3 region is CASSNRDSGANVLTF. As DNA, the CDR3 is TGTGCCAGCAGCAATCGGGACTCTGGGGCCAACGTCCTGACTTTC.

The V and J genes are TRBV7-9 and TRBJ2-3, with D perhaps being TRBD1 or TRBD2 (5 bases each). Trimming took 10 bases from V and 0 from J, leaving 17 bases between them. CDR3 length equals 15 residues. In germline, CDR1 is SEHNR, CDR2 FQNEAQ (reference sequence). The CDR3 protein is CATRGPTTSTDTQYF. CDR3 nucleotides: TGTGCCACCCGGGGACCGACAACTAGCACAGATACGCAGTATTTT.

The rearrangement uses TRBV6-2 or TRBV6-3 and TRBJ2-1; no clear D. Germline lookup yields CDR1 MNHEY and CDR2 SVGEGT. V was cut by 2 bases and J by 2 bases, with 10 bases left in between. The CDR3 runs to 15 residues. The CDR3 loop reads CASSYRRSPYNEQFF. The CDR3 DNA reads as TGTGCCAGCAGTTACAGACGAAGCCCCTACAATGAGCAGTTCTTC.

This clonotype was counted a few times. This chain uses TRBV19 with TRBJ2-3, with a possible D match to TRBD1 (5 bases). The CDR3 is 15 residues long. From germline, CDR1 is LNHDA and CDR2 SQIVND (reference sequence). V was pared by 6 bases and J by 1 base, with 14 bases between. The CDR3 nucleotides read TGTGCCAGTAGGCCAGGGTTGAAGGGCACAGATACGCAGTATTTT. This encodes CASRPGLKGTDTQYF. Filled out from reference TRBV19 and TRBJ2-3, the complete variable domain reads DGGITQSPKYLFRKEGQNVTLSCEQNLNHDAMYWYRQDPGQGLRLIYYSQIVNDFQKGDIAEGYSVSREKKESFPLTVTSAQKNPTAFYLCASRPGLKGTDTQYFGPGTRLTVL.

V is TRBV4-3 and J is TRBJ1-2; D is possibly TRBD1 (6 bases). With 4 bases removed from V and 7 bases from J, the gap between germline ends came to 22 bases. The V gene's germline CDR1 is LGHNA and CDR2 YSLEER. The CDR3 contains 16 residues. CDR3 sequence reads: CASSRTGFSGVGGYTF. The CDR3 DNA follows: TGCGCCAGCAGCCGCACAGGGTTTTCGGGTGTGGGTGGCTACACCTTC.